A selection of T cell receptor beta chains follows, all from one sample in a study of T-cell memory formation after mild COVID-19. TCRdb re-analysed the 5' RACE reads in MiXCR, keeping a single row per CDR3 protein. This table has nearly 110,000 distinct CDR3 sequences, approximately 17% appearing once. The sample consisted of PBMCs or a T cell subset sorted from them (not recorded which). Receptors were obtained from an adult woman who had mild COVID-19 (a few samples of this study predate the infection). Cell type and time point are not known. CDR3s include the opening cysteine and the closing phenylalanine or tryptophan. The D gene is left open where the match is weak. Rows may omit the clone size; those that give it use once, few, many or a size class.

>17|TRBD2|TRBV6-5|TRBJ2-5|few
CASSYSSSGRAQETQYF
TGTGCCAGCAGTTACTCTTCTAGCGGGAGGGCCCAAGAGACCCAGTACTTC
>18|.|TRBV5-1|TRBJ2-6|.
CASSLVGPSHSGANVLTF
TGCGCCAGCAGCTTGGTGGGTCCCTCTCACTCTGGGGCCAACGTCCTGACTTTC
>14|TRBD1|TRBV7-9|TRBJ1-1|few
CASSLVTGGTEAFF
TGTGCCAGCAGCTTAGTTACAGGGGGAACTGAAGCTTTCTTT
>13|.|TRBV29-1|TRBJ2-1|.
CSVPDGVGNEQFF
TGCAGCGTACCCGACGGGGTGGGGAATGAGCAGTTCTTC
>13|.|TRBV5-1|TRBJ1-2|few
CASSFSREHGYTF
TGCGCCAGCAGCTTTTCTAGGGAGCATGGCTACACCTTC
>14|.|TRBV20-1|TRBJ2-5|.
CSARPFGLQETQYF
TGCAGTGCTAGGCCATTCGGGCTACAAGAGACCCAGTACTTC
>15|.|TRBV21-1|TRBJ2-7|many
CASSKAQEGRYEQYF
TGTGCCAGCAGCAAAGCTCAGGAGGGTCGGTACGAGCAGTACTTC
>13|.|TRBV29-1|TRBJ2-2|.
CSTGTRNTGELFF
TGCAGCACCGGGACAAGAAACACCGGGGAGCTGTTTTTT
>18|TRBD2|TRBV30|TRBJ2-7|few
CAWSATEALAGGPYEQYF
TGTGCCTGGAGTGCCACCGAAGCTCTAGCGGGAGGGCCCTACGAGCAGTACTTC
>16|TRBD1|TRBV7-6|TRBJ2-7|.
CASSLDPDRGNYEQYF
TGTGCCAGCAGCTTAGACCCTGACAGGGGAAACTACGAGCAGTACTTC
>14|.|TRBV3-1|TRBJ2-5|.
CASSQVAGTETQYF
TGTGCCAGCAGCCAAGTGGCGGGGACGGAGACCCAGTACTTC
>17|.|TRBV20-1|TRBJ1-2|few
CSARVSGQSFREDGYTF
TGCAGTGCTAGAGTATCAGGACAGTCCTTTCGGGAGGATGGCTACACCTTC
>15|TRBD1|TRBV4-3|TRBJ2-7|.
CASSQGWDRSYEQYF
TGCGCCAGCAGCCAAGGTTGGGACAGATCCTACGAGCAGTACTTC
>13|TRBD2|TRBV13|TRBJ2-1|few
CASSPRLAHEQFF
TGTGCCAGCAGCCCCCGACTAGCCCATGAGCAGTTCTTC
>14|.|TRBV3-1|TRBJ2-5|.
CASSQVEARGAQYF
TGTGCCAGCAGCCAAGTAGAAGCGAGGGGGGCCCAGTACTTC
>14|TRBD1|TRBV12-3/TRBV12-4|TRBJ1-1|.
CSSIQGARNTEAFF
TGTTCCAGCATCCAGGGGGCCCGGAACACTGAAGCTTTCTTT
>14|.|TRBV5-1|TRBJ2-7|.
CASSLVGTSYEQYF
TGCGCCAGCAGCTTGGTCGGGACCAGCTACGAGCAGTACTTC